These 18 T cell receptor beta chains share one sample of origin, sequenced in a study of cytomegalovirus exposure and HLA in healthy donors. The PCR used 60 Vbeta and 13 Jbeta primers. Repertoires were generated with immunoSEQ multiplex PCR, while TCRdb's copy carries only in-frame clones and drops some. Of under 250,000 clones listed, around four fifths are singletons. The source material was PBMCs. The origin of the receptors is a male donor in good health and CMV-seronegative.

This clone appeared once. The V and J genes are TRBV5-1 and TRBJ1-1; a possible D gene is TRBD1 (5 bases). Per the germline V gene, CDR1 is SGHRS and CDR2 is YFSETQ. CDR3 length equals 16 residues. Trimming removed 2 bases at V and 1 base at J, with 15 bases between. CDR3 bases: TGCGCCAGCAGCTTTCAGGGAGGGATCAAGAACACTGAAGCTTTCTTT. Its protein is CASSFQGGIKNTEAFF.

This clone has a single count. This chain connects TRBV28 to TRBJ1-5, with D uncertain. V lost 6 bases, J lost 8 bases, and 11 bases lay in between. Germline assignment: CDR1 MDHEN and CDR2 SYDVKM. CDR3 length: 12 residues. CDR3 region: CASSLASEPQHF. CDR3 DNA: TGTGCCAGCAGCCTTGCAAGCGAGCCCCAGCATTTT.

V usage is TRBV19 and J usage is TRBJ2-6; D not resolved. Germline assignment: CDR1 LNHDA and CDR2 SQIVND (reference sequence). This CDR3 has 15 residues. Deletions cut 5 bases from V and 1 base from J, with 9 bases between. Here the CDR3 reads CASSASISGANVLTF. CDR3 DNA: TGTGCCAGTAGTGCCAGTATTTCTGGGGCCAACGTCCTGACTTTC.

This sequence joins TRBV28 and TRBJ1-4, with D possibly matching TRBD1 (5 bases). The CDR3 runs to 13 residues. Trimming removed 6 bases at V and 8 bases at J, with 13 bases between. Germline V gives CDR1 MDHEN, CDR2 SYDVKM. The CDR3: CASREGRWEKLFF. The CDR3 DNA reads TGTGCCAGCAGGGAGGGGCGCTGGGAAAAACTGTTTTTT.

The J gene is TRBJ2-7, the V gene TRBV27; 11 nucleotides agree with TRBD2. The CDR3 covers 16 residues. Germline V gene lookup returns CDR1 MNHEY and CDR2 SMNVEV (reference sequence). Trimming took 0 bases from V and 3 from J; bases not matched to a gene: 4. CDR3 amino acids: CASSLSLAGGNYEQYF. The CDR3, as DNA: TGTGCCAGCAGTTTATCCCTAGCGGGAGGTAACTACGAGCAGTACTTC.

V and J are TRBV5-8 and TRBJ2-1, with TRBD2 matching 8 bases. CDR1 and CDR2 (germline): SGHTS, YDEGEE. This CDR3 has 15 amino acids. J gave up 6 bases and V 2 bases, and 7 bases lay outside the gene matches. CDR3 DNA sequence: TGTGCCAGCAGCTTCCCTTCGGGAGGGGCCAATGAGCAGTTCTTC. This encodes CASSFPSGGANEQFF.

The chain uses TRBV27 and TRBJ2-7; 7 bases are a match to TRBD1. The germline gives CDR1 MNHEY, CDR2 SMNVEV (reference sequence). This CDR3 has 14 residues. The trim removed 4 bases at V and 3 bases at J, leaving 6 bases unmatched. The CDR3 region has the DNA TGTGCCAGCAGTTCGGTCGGACAGGACTACGAGCAGTACTTC. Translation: CASSSVGQDYEQYF.

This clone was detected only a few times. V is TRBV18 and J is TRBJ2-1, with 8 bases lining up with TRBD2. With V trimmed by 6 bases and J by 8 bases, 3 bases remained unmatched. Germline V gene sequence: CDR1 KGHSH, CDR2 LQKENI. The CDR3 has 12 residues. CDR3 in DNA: TGTGCCAGCTCCTTACTAGCGGATGAGCAGTTCTTC. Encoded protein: CASSLLADEQFF.

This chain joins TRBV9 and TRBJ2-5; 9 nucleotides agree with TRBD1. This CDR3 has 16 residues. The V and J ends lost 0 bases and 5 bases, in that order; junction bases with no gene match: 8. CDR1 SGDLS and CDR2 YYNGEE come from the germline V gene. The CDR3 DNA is TGTGCCAGCAGCGTAGTTCCGACAGGGGGTCCGGAGACCCAGTACTTC. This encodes CASSVVPTGGPETQYF. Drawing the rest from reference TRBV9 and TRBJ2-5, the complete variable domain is DSGVTQTPKHLITATGQRVTLRCSPRSGDLSVYWYQQSLDQGLQFLIQYYNGEERAKGNILERFSAQQFPDLHSELNLSSLELGDSALYFCASSVVPTGGPETQYFGPGTRLLVL.

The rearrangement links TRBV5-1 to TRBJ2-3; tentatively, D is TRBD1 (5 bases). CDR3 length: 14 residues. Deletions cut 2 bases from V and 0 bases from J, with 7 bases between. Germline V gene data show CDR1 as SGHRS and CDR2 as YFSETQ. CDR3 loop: CASSFRQSTDTQYF. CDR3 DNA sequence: TGCGCCAGCAGCTTTAGACAGAGCACAGATACGCAGTATTTT.

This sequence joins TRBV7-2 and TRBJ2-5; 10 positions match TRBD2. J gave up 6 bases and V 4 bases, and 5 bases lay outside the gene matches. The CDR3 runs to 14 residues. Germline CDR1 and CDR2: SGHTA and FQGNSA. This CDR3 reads CASSSGLATQTQYF. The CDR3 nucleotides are TGTGCCAGCAGCTCGGGACTAGCGACGCAGACCCAGTACTTC.

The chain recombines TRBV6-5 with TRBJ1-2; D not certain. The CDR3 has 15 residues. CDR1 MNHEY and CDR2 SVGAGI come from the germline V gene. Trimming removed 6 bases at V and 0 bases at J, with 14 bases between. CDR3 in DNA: TGTGCCAGCAGCACCGGTGGGCGAGCTAACTATGGCTACACCTTC. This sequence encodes CASSTGGRANYGYTF.

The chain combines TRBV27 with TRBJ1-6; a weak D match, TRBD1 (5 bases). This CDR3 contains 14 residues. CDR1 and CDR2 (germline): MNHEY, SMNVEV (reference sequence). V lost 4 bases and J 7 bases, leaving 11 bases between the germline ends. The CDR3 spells CASSWAGLNSPLHF. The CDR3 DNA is TGTGCCAGCAGTTGGGCAGGGTTAAATTCACCCCTCCACTTT.

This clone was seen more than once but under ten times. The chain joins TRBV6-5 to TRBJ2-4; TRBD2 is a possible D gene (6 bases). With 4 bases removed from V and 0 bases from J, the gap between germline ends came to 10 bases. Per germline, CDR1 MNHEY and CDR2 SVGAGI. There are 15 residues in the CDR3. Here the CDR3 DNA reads TGTGCCAGCAGTTCACGGGACTTAGCCAAAAACATTCAGTACTTC. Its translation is CASSSRDLAKNIQYF.

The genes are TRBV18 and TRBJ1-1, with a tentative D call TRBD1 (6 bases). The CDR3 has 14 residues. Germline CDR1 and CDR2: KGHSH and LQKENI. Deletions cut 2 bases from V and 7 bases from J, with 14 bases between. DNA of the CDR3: TGTGCCAGCTCACCAGCCTCCGGGACAAATGAAGCTTTCTTT. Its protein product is CASSPASGTNEAFF.

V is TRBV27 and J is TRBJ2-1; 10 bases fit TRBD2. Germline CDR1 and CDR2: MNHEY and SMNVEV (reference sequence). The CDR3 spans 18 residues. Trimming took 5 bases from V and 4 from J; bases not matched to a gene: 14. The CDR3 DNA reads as TGTGCCAGCAGTGGTGGGGAGGGGGGGACTAGCGCGTACAATGAGCAGTTCTTC. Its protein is CASSGGEGGTSAYNEQFF.

CDR3 residues: CASSVESGGSYEQYF. The CDR3, as DNA: TGTGCCAGCAGCGTAGAGTCGGGGGGCTCCTACGAGCAGTACTTC. V and J are TRBV9 and TRBJ2-7; 7 positions match TRBD2. Germline loops: CDR1 SGDLS, CDR2 YYNGEE. Germline trimming cut 0 bases from V and 0 bases from J; bases unmatched to any gene: 3. The CDR3 extends over 15 amino acids.

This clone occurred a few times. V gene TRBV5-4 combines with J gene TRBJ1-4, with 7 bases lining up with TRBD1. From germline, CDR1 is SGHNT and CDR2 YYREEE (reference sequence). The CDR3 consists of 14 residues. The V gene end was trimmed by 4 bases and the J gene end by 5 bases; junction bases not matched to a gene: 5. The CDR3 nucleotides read TGTGCCAGCAGCGCCAGGGGGAGAAATGAAAAACTGTTTTTT. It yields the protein CASSARGRNEKLFF.